Below, 31 T cell receptor beta chains from the same sample are listed, as sequenced in a study of cytomegalovirus exposure and HLA in healthy donors. Primers: 60 Vbeta forward and 13 Jbeta reverse. Method: immunoSEQ multiplex PCR; TCRdb's copy keeps in-frame clones and lacks some. Here the sample table reports 80,000 to 100,000 clones. The sequencing input was PBMCs. Source of these receptors: a man aged 50-60 years in good health and CMV-seronegative.

The rearrangement links TRBV27 to TRBJ2-1, with TRBD1 as a possible D gene (5 bases). Looked up from germline, CDR1 is MNHEY and CDR2 is SMNVEV (reference sequence). This CDR3 spans 10 amino acids. V gave up 7 bases and J gave up 10 bases, with 8 bases separating them. CDR3 in DNA: TGTGCCAGCAATTGGGGCGAGCAGTTCTTC. The encoded protein is CASNWGEQFF.

The chain joins TRBV4-2 to TRBJ2-5, with D possibly TRBD2 on 6 matching bases. The V gene lost 1 base and the J gene lost 5 bases, with 8 bases spanning the gap. Germline values: CDR1 LGHNA, CDR2 YNFKEQ. The CDR3 runs 13 residues. DNA for the CDR3: TGTGCCAGCAGCCAAGCGCGGGGCGAGACCCAGTACTTC. It codes for CASSQARGETQYF.

The V and J genes are TRBV7-2 and TRBJ1-4, with TRBD1 matching 9 bases. The CDR3 sequence is 16 residues long. Trimming took 5 bases from V and 8 from J; bases not matched to a gene: 12. Germline CDR1 and CDR2: SGHTA and FQGNSA. The CDR3 region has the DNA TGTGCCAGCAGCCCTCCGGGACAGGGTTGGGGGGAAAAACTGTTTTTT. It yields the protein CASSPPGQGWGEKLFF.

This rearrangement joins TRBV7-8 to TRBJ1-1; TRBD1 matches 8 bases. The CDR3 sequence is 14 residues long. Germline V gene data show CDR1 as SGHVS and CDR2 as FQNEAQ. V lost 7 bases and J lost 2; bases outside the gene matches: 6. The CDR3 loop reads CASNAQGVNTEAFF. DNA for the CDR3: TGTGCCAGCAACGCACAGGGGGTTAACACTGAAGCTTTCTTT.

This rearrangement joins TRBV5-1 to TRBJ2-7; D unclear. Germline CDR1 SGHRS, CDR2 YFSETQ. CDR3 length: 11 amino acids. V was shortened by 6 bases and J by 1 base, with 5 bases between the two germline ends. This chain's CDR3 is CASTRSYEQYF. CDR3 in DNA: TGCGCCAGCACGCGTTCCTACGAGCAGTACTTC.

The chain joins TRBV4-2 to TRBJ1-6; the D gene is possibly TRBD1 (5 bases). With 4 bases removed from V and 6 bases from J, the gap between germline ends came to 13 bases. The CDR3 spans 15 residues. Germline V gives CDR1 LGHNA, CDR2 YNFKEQ. CDR3: CASSRGTGGNSPLHF. CDR3 nucleotides: TGTGCCAGCAGCCGTGGTACAGGCGGTAATTCACCCCTCCACTTT.

The V and J genes are TRBV5-1 and TRBJ2-5; 8 bases match TRBD1. J was trimmed by 5 bases and V by 4 bases; bases with no gene match: 10. The CDR3 runs to 15 residues. CDR1 and CDR2 (germline): SGHRS, YFSETQ. Here the CDR3 DNA reads TGCGCCAGCAGCGGACAGGGCGTTGGGTTGGAGACCCAGTACTTC. Protein: CASSGQGVGLETQYF.

The chain combines TRBV19 with TRBJ1-5; possible D gene TRBD1, 6 bases. The CDR3 loop spans 13 amino acids. Germline CDR1 is LNHDA and CDR2 is SQIVND (reference sequence). Trimming left V 10 bases short and J 1 base short, with 11 bases between. CDR3 sequence (DNA): TGTGCCACGGCCAGGGGCAGCAATCAGCCCCAGCATTTT. Amino acids: CATARGSNQPQHF.

The chain carries TRBV5-1 and TRBJ1-4; the match to TRBD1 covers 9 bases. Germline CDR1 is SGHRS and CDR2 is YFSETQ. V lost 4 bases, J lost 7 bases, and 8 bases stayed unmatched. The CDR3 totals 15 residues. CDR3 sequence reads: CASSRTGTGSEKLFF. CDR3 DNA: TGCGCCAGCAGCCGGACGGGGACAGGGTCTGAAAAACTGTTTTTT.

V usage is TRBV30 and J usage is TRBJ1-5; D remains unclear. Germline lookup yields CDR1 GTSNPN and CDR2 SVGIG (reference sequence). V gave up 0 bases and J gave up 1 base, with 16 bases separating them. This CDR3 spans 17 amino acids. In DNA form, the CDR3 reads TGTGCCTGGAGTGTAGGAAGGCGGGCCAGGAGCAATCAGCCCCAGCATTTT. Translating it yields CAWSVGRRARSNQPQHF.

The V gene is TRBV7-8, the J gene TRBJ2-4; 8 bases match TRBD1. Germline lookup yields CDR1 SGHVS and CDR2 FQNEAQ. CDR3 length equals 16 residues. V lost 3 bases and J lost 5; bases outside the gene matches: 9. The DNA for the CDR3 is TGTGCCAGCAGCTTCAGAGACCTGACAGGGGAAAACATTCAGTACTTC. It specifies CASSFRDLTGENIQYF.

The CDR3 reads CASSPTGIAEAFF. CDR3 coding DNA: TGTGCCAGCAGCCCAACAGGGATCGCTGAAGCTTTCTTT. The rearrangement joins TRBV7-3 to TRBJ1-1; D is perhaps TRBD1 (6 bases). This CDR3 spans 13 amino acids. Germline CDR1 and CDR2: SGHTA and FQGTGA. Trimming stripped 5 bases from V and 6 bases from J, with 13 bases between.

The chain is built from TRBV11-2 and TRBJ1-4; 10 nucleotides match TRBD1. J gave up 8 bases and V 5 bases, and 11 bases lay outside the gene matches. The germline V gene encodes CDR1 SGHAT and CDR2 FQNNGV. CDR3 size: 16 residues. The CDR3 DNA is TGTGCCAGCAGCCCGGGACAGGGGCTCCTTAAGGAAAAACTGTTTTTT. This codes for CASSPGQGLLKEKLFF.

The J gene is TRBJ2-1, the V gene TRBV4-2; D unresolved. Germline V gene sequence: CDR1 LGHNA, CDR2 YNFKEQ. The V and J ends lost 0 bases and 0 bases respectively, with 9 bases between them. The CDR3 runs 16 residues. The CDR3 DNA reads TGTGCCAGCAGCCAAGATCGGAGCGTCTCCTACAATGAGCAGTTCTTC. This sequence encodes CASSQDRSVSYNEQFF.

V gene TRBV6-5 combines with J gene TRBJ1-5, with D perhaps TRBD1 (6 bases). CDR1 is MNHEY, CDR2 SVGAGI, per germline. V shed 5 bases and J shed 7 bases, with 12 bases lying between them. The CDR3 sequence is 13 residues long. CDR3 residues: CASSGRGGQPQHF. CDR3 nucleotides: TGTGCCAGCAGTGGCAGGGGCGGACAGCCCCAGCATTTT.

V is TRBV30 and J is TRBJ2-7; D is undetermined. V dropped 0 bases and J dropped 3 bases, with 6 bases sitting between them. There are 12 residues in the CDR3. CDR1 is GTSNPN and CDR2 is SVGIG in the germline V gene (reference sequence). CDR3 nucleotide sequence: TGTGCCTGGAGTGTGGGCCACTACGAGCAGTACTTC. Protein product: CAWSVGHYEQYF.

The V gene is TRBV28, the J gene TRBJ1-4; D ambiguous. CDR1 and CDR2 (germline): MDHEN, SYDVKM. V was clipped by 7 bases and J by 3 bases, with 9 bases between them. The CDR3 runs 13 residues. The CDR3 nucleotides are TGTGCCAGCACCAGGAGGCCTAATGAAAAACTGTTTTTT. Translation: CASTRRPNEKLFF. The full variable domain, its missing parts supplied by reference TRBV28 and TRBJ1-4, is DVKVTQSSRYLVKRTGEKVFLECVQDMDHENMFWYRQDPGLGLRLIYFSYDVKMKEKGDIPEGYSVSREKKERFSLILESASTNQTSMYLCASTRRPNEKLFFGSGTQLSVL.

V is TRBV5-4 and J is TRBJ1-2; 8 nucleotides match TRBD1. CDR1 and CDR2 (germline): SGHNT, YYREEE (reference sequence). The CDR3 consists of 13 residues. Trimming took 3 bases from V and 7 from J; bases not matched to a gene: 5. CDR3 loop: CASSSDRVGGYTF. As DNA, the CDR3 is TGTGCCAGCAGCTCGGACAGGGTGGGTGGCTACACCTTC.

V gene TRBV5-8 combines with J gene TRBJ1-2; no reliable D call. Trimming left V 0 bases short and J 5 bases short, with 14 bases between. CDR3 length equals 15 residues. The germline V gene has CDR1 SGHTS and CDR2 YDEGEE. The CDR3 spells CASSLDGDTKYGYTF. The CDR3 bases are TGTGCCAGCAGCTTGGACGGGGATACAAAGTATGGCTACACCTTC.

This chain links TRBV2 with TRBJ1-6; possibly TRBD1 for D (6 bases). CDR1 SNHLY and CDR2 FYNNEI come from the germline V gene. This CDR3 spans 15 amino acids. Trimming pared 3 bases from V and 7 bases from J, leaving 13 bases between. This CDR3 is CASSDQGPENSPLHF. The CDR3 region has the DNA TGTGCCAGCAGTGATCAGGGGCCCGAAAATTCACCCCTCCACTTT.

The rearrangement joins TRBV4-1 to TRBJ1-1; D not certain. V lost 5 bases to trimming and J lost 4 bases, with 11 bases between them. Germline values: CDR1 MGHRA, CDR2 YSYEKL. CDR3 size: 13 residues. The CDR3 bases are TGCGCCAGCAGCGCACTAGCGGCCACTGAAGCTTTCTTT. Translation: CASSALAATEAFF.

This chain uses TRBV4-3 with TRBJ1-2; tentative D call: TRBD1 (6 bases). Germline V gene lookup returns CDR1 LGHNA and CDR2 YSLEER. The V gene lost 1 base and the J gene lost 4 bases, with 10 bases spanning the gap. CDR3 size: 14 residues. This CDR3 is CASSQVGATYGYTF. CDR3 DNA: TGCGCCAGCAGCCAAGTGGGGGCGACCTATGGCTACACCTTC.

The chain is built from TRBV5-6 and TRBJ1-5, with 9 bases lining up with TRBD1. The CDR3 length is 18 residues. The ends lost 3 bases at V and 0 bases at J; junction bases unmatched: 10. The V gene's germline CDR1 is SGHDT and CDR2 YYEEEE. In DNA, the CDR3 is TGTGCCAGCAGCTCAGCCCGGGACAGGGAAGGTAGCAATCAGCCCCAGCATTTT. Translating it yields CASSSARDREGSNQPQHF. The full variable domain, in which reference TRBV5-6 and TRBJ1-5 provide the parts outside the CDR3, is DAGVTQSPTHLIKTRGQQVTLRCSPKSGHDTVSWYQQALGQGPQFIFQYYEEEERQRGNFPDRFSGHQFPNYSSELNVNALLLGDSALYLCASSSARDREGSNQPQHFGDGTRLSIL.

The chain combines TRBV18 with TRBJ2-7; 8 nucleotides match TRBD1. Losses at the gene ends were 2 bases for V and 5 bases for J; bases not matched to a gene: 11. This CDR3 region has 16 residues. The germline V gene has CDR1 KGHSH and CDR2 LQKENI. The CDR3 nucleotides read TGTGCCAGCTCACCAAGGGGCAGGACAGGGTCTGACGAGCAGTACTTC. This translates into CASSPRGRTGSDEQYF.

The V gene is TRBV7-2, the J gene TRBJ2-7; 10 bases fit TRBD1. The CDR3 is 16 residues long. V shed 0 bases, J shed 3 bases, and the junction held 5 bases outside the gene matches. Germline V gives CDR1 SGHTA, CDR2 FQGNSA. This CDR3 reads CASSLAGTGAGYEQYF. The CDR3, as DNA: TGTGCCAGCAGCTTAGCCGGGACAGGGGCCGGCTACGAGCAGTACTTC.

The V gene is TRBV6-1, the J gene TRBJ1-3; the D gene is possibly TRBD1 (6 bases). Germline V lookup: CDR1 MNHNS, CDR2 SASEGT. The V gene lost 4 bases and the J gene lost 0 bases, with 7 bases spanning the gap. This CDR3 spans 14 amino acids. DNA for the CDR3: TGTGCCAGCAGTGTGACAGGCTCTGGAAACACCATATATTTT. It specifies CASSVTGSGNTIYF.

CDR3 DNA sequence: TGCGCCAGCAGCCAAGTCAGGAACGGAAACACCATATATTTT. This translates into CASSQVRNGNTIYF. J is TRBJ1-3 and V is TRBV4-1, with D uncertain. Deletions cut 1 base from V and 4 bases from J, with 8 bases between. This CDR3 comprises 14 residues. Germline V gene sequence: CDR1 MGHRA, CDR2 YSYEKL.

The chain is built from TRBV4-1 and TRBJ1-1; TRBD1 matches 10 bases. J gave up 10 bases and V 2 bases, and 10 bases lay outside the gene matches. CDR3 length: 15 amino acids. Germline V gene data show CDR1 as MGHRA and CDR2 as YSYEKL. The CDR3 sequence is CASSQSPWDRGPAFF. CDR3 in DNA: TGCGCCAGCAGCCAATCTCCGTGGGACAGGGGTCCAGCTTTCTTT.

The chain joins TRBV18 to TRBJ2-1, with 12 bases matching TRBD2. Losses at the gene ends were 3 bases for V and 8 bases for J; bases not matched to a gene: 5. Germline CDR1 KGHSH, CDR2 LQKENI. The CDR3 runs to 15 residues. The CDR3 loop reads CASSPLAGGRDEQFF. DNA of the CDR3: TGTGCCAGCTCACCCCTAGCGGGGGGGCGGGATGAGCAGTTCTTC.

The gene calls are TRBV4-2 and TRBJ2-1; 9 bases agree with TRBD2. The trim removed 5 bases at V and 5 bases at J, leaving 7 bases unmatched. The CDR3 has 15 amino acids. Per the germline V gene, CDR1 is LGHNA and CDR2 is YNFKEQ. The DNA for the CDR3 is TGTGCCAGCAGCGCCCGGCGGGGGGGAGACAATGAGCAGTTCTTC. Translating it yields CASSARRGGDNEQFF.

The chain uses TRBV6-5 and TRBJ2-7; possible D gene TRBD1, 5 bases. The V gene's germline CDR1 is MNHEY and CDR2 SVGAGI. This CDR3 has 15 amino acids. With 2 bases removed from V and 2 bases from J, the gap between germline ends came to 13 bases. CDR3 protein: CASSYGTGLAYEQYF. In DNA form, the CDR3 reads TGTGCCAGCAGTTACGGTACAGGCCTCGCCTACGAGCAGTACTTC.